What follows are 31 T cell receptor beta chains derived from one specimen sequenced in a study of naive and memory T cell subsets. Two oligonucleotides, mixed equimolar, formed the beta constant-region primer covering TRBC1 and TRBC2. TCRdb itself ran the UMI-ligation and nested PCR reads through MiXCR, one entry per CDR3 protein. In the table there are under 40,000 distinct CDR3 sequences, about an eighth of which are singletons. Sequencing was done on a sample of effector memory CD4+ T cells from blood. Subset specified: effector memory, CD45RA- CD27-. These receptors were obtained from a human donor in good health.

The rearrangement links TRBV20-1 to TRBJ1-1; TRBD1 matches at 7 bases. The CDR3 contains 12 residues. Trimming removed 5 bases from V and 8 bases from J; junction bases left unmatched: 8. The germline gives CDR1 DFQATT, CDR2 SNEGSKA (reference sequence). The CDR3, as DNA: TGCAGTGCTTTTCGCCGGGACAGCGAAGCTTTCTTT. Protein: CSAFRRDSEAFF.

At least ten counts were recorded for this clonotype. The chain recombines TRBV10-3 with TRBJ2-1, with D possibly matching TRBD1 (6 bases). Germline-derived CDR1 and CDR2 are ENHRY and SYGVKD. Trimming took off 10 bases at V and 4 bases at J, with 11 bases between the two ends. This CDR3 is built from 12 residues. The CDR3 nucleotides read TGTGCCACCGGACAGCGGTACAATGAGCAGTTCTTC. This gives the protein CATGQRYNEQFF.

The chain is built from TRBV6-6 and TRBJ2-5; maybe TRBD2 (6 bases). The CDR3 has 13 amino acids. Germline V gene data show CDR1 as MNHNY and CDR2 as SVGAGI (reference sequence). The V gene lost 5 bases and the J gene lost 3 bases, with 10 bases spanning the gap. The CDR3 loop reads CASSPRTKETQYF. In DNA, the CDR3 is TGTGCCAGCAGTCCCAGGACTAAAGAGACCCAGTACTTC.

This chain connects TRBV6-2 or TRBV6-3 to TRBJ2-7, with D uncertain. The CDR3 runs 15 residues. Germline V gives CDR1 MNHEY, CDR2 SVGEGT. Trimming took 8 bases from V and 7 from J, leaving 24 bases between them. The CDR3 bases are TGTGCCAGCGAGCCTATGACCCTGCGGACCCGGGAGCAGTACTTC. It translates to CASEPMTLRTREQYF.

This clonotype was recorded at least ten times. This chain connects TRBV24-1 to TRBJ2-7; D gene uncertain. Per germline, CDR1 KGHDR and CDR2 SFDVKD. Trimming removed 0 bases from V and 6 bases from J, with 20 bases in between. The CDR3 is 17 amino acids. This CDR3 is CATSDLHDTQAICEQYF. For the CDR3, the DNA is TGTGCCACCAGTGATTTGCACGACACGCAAGCTATATGCGAGCAGTACTTC.

Concerning this clonotype: A read error may produce the germline difference seen at one junction end. The chain couples TRBV28 to TRBJ2-7, with TRBD1 as a possible D gene (6 bases). The CDR3 loop spans 12 amino acids. Germline V lookup: CDR1 MDHEN, CDR2 SYDVKM. CDR3 residues: CASSVDWDKRIF. CDR3 nucleotide sequence: TGTGCCAGCAGTGTAGATTGGGACAAGAGGATTTTC.

This clonotype was detected only a few times. The chain couples TRBV7-2 to TRBJ2-3; D not resolved. Germline V lookup: CDR1 SGHTA, CDR2 FQGNSA. V was clipped by 4 bases and J by 6 bases, with 14 bases between them. The CDR3 spans 14 residues. CDR3 protein: CASSSPPLGDTQYF. In nucleotides, the CDR3 is TGTGCCAGCAGCTCCCCCCCTCTCGGCGATACGCAGTATTTT.

This clonotype was counted only a few times. The CDR3 DNA reads TGTGCCATCAGCGAGCTCCCGGGACAGGGCTCAAGAAACACCATATATTTT. Encoded protein: CAISELPGQGSRNTIYF. The chain uses TRBV10-3 and TRBJ1-3; 9 nucleotides agree with TRBD1. The CDR3 sequence is 17 residues long. In germline, CDR1 is ENHRY, CDR2 SYGVKD. V gave up 6 bases and J gave up 5 bases; unmatched junction bases: 14.

J is TRBJ2-5 and V is TRBV28, with 11 bases matching TRBD2. The V and J ends lost 5 bases and 4 bases, in that order; junction bases with no gene match: 6. From germline, CDR1 is MDHEN and CDR2 SYDVKM. CDR3 length: 15 residues. CDR3 sequence: CASSLAGGGGETQYF. Here the CDR3 DNA reads TGTGCCAGCAGTCTAGCGGGAGGAGGGGGAGAGACCCAGTACTTC.

This clonotype was seen ten or more times. This sequence joins TRBV4-3 and TRBJ1-3, with D perhaps matching TRBD1 (6 bases). In germline, CDR1 is LGHNA, CDR2 YSLEER. V lost 0 bases, J lost 6 bases, and 9 bases lay in between. The CDR3 contains 14 residues. This chain's CDR3 is CASSQDAGANTIYF. The CDR3 region has the DNA TGCGCCAGCAGCCAAGACGCGGGGGCAAACACCATATATTTT.

The chain carries TRBV20-1 and TRBJ1-4; D remains unclear. Trimming shortened V by 1 base and J by 8 bases, and 14 bases separated the two germline ends. This CDR3 is 14 amino acids long. Per the germline V gene, CDR1 is DFQATT and CDR2 is SNEGSKA (reference sequence). The CDR3 DNA reads TGCAGTGCTAGAGCCGCCCGAGGTGGGGAAAAACTGTTTTTT. This gives the protein CSARAARGGEKLFF.

This clonotype was detected only a few times. V and J are TRBV19 and TRBJ2-3; TRBD2 is a possible D gene (5 bases). Trimming left V 8 bases short and J 5 bases short, with 11 bases between. Germline V gene lookup returns CDR1 LNHDA and CDR2 SQIVND (reference sequence). CDR3 length: 12 amino acids. The CDR3 sequence is CASAPRGDTQYF. CDR3 sequence (DNA): TGTGCCAGTGCTCCTCGGGGAGATACGCAGTATTTT.

The sample holds a few counts of this clonotype. The J gene is TRBJ2-1, the V gene TRBV10-2; 7 positions agree with TRBD1. Germline loops: CDR1 WSHSY, CDR2 SAAADI. The CDR3 is made up of 15 amino acids. J gave up 1 base and V 4 bases, and 4 bases lay outside the gene matches. The CDR3 protein is CASSAWTGSYNEQFF. CDR3 bases: TGCGCCAGCAGTGCATGGACAGGTTCCTACAATGAGCAGTTCTTC.

This clonotype appeared a few times. V and J are TRBV4-1 and TRBJ2-2; TRBD1 aligns across 7 bases. The CDR3 consists of 17 residues. Germline V gene sequence: CDR1 MGHRA, CDR2 YSYEKL. Trimming removed 5 bases from V and 1 base from J; junction bases left unmatched: 10. The CDR3 DNA sequence: TGCGCCAGCAGCGACCCCTACAGGGGCCAGAACACCGGGGAGCTGTTTTTT. Its translation is CASSDPYRGQNTGELFF.

This clonotype occurred a few times. A clone one base away is much larger, so this may be a read error. V gene TRBV20-1 combines with J gene TRBJ1-5; D remains unclear. The CDR3 loop spans 15 amino acids. The V end lost 1 base, the J end lost 2 bases, and 12 bases lay between the germline ends. Germline CDR1 and CDR2: DFQATT and SNEGSKA (reference sequence). Here the CDR3 DNA reads TGCAGTGCTAGAGTTCAGGAAGCCGGCAATCAGCCCCAGCATTTT. Its translation is CSARVQEAGNQPQHF.

Only a few counts were recorded for this clonotype. The genes are TRBV29-1 and TRBJ1-4, with a possible D match to TRBD1 (6 bases). In germline, CDR1 is SQVTM, CDR2 ANQGSEA. Trimming removed 7 bases from V and 10 bases from J, with 22 bases in between. The CDR3 spans 14 residues. CDR3 DNA sequence: TGCAGCGGGACAGTTCGTGGTGGTACGGGAAAACTGTTTTTT. Translation: CSGTVRGGTGKLFF.

This chain joins TRBV11-2 and TRBJ1-1; D unclear. Trimming shortened V by 5 bases and J by 3 bases, and 7 bases separated the two germline ends. Per germline, CDR1 SGHAT and CDR2 FQNNGV. The CDR3 runs 12 residues. CDR3 region: CASSVGYTEAFF. The CDR3 DNA reads as TGTGCCAGCAGCGTTGGTTACACTGAAGCTTTCTTT.

There are many counts of this clonotype. This chain uses TRBV4-3 with TRBJ2-3; TRBD1 matches at 7 bases. CDR3 size: 15 residues. Germline V CDR1 and CDR2: LGHNA, YSLEER. V was clipped by 0 bases and J by 4 bases; unmatched bases: 4. CDR3 amino acids: CASSQDRQGADTQYF. CDR3 nucleotides: TGCGCCAGCAGCCAAGATCGACAGGGTGCAGATACGCAGTATTTT.

This sequence joins TRBV20-1 and TRBJ2-7; 7 nucleotides align to TRBD2. The germline CDR1 and CDR2 sequences are DFQATT and SNEGSKA (reference sequence). The CDR3 is 15 amino acids. After removal of 1 base from V and 3 bases from J, the junction contained 9 bases not matched to a gene. The CDR3 region is CSARVGGGPYYEQYF. The CDR3 coding sequence is TGCAGTGCTAGAGTTGGGGGGGGACCCTACTACGAGCAGTACTTC.

The V gene is TRBV28, the J gene TRBJ2-7; D gene unclear. The CDR3 spans 15 residues. Germline V lookup: CDR1 MDHEN, CDR2 SYDVKM. V was clipped by 6 bases and J by 2 bases, with 17 bases between them. The CDR3: CASSNSPRNPYEQYF. CDR3 sequence (DNA): TGTGCCAGCAGCAATAGCCCCCGGAACCCCTACGAGCAGTACTTC.

This clonotype is medium-sized in the sample. The V and J genes are TRBV20-1 and TRBJ1-1, with D possibly matching TRBD1 (5 bases). Germline V gives CDR1 DFQATT, CDR2 SNEGSKA (reference sequence). CDR3 length: 15 amino acids. V lost 0 bases and J lost 6, with 17 bases in between. CDR3 sequence (DNA): TGCAGTGCTAGAGATCCAACAGGTAGGGGAGCTGAAGCTTTCTTT. This codes for CSARDPTGRGAEAFF.

This clonotype was counted many times. The chain joins TRBV9 to TRBJ2-1; possible D gene TRBD2, 6 bases. There are 13 residues in the CDR3. Germline CDR1 and CDR2: SGDLS and YYNGEE. Trimming left V 3 bases short and J 10 bases short, with 14 bases between. CDR3 nucleotides: TGTGCCAGCAGCGCCGGGAGCGGGTGGGAGCAGTTCTTC. It specifies CASSAGSGWEQFF.

The V gene is TRBV10-3, the J gene TRBJ1-1; D is possibly TRBD1 (5 bases). Germline V gene data show CDR1 as ENHRY and CDR2 as SYGVKD. V lost 10 bases to trimming and J lost 0 bases, with 18 bases between them. The CDR3 spans 15 residues. This chain's CDR3 is CATTQGAEMNTEAFF. DNA of the CDR3: TGTGCCACGACTCAGGGAGCGGAGATGAACACTGAAGCTTTCTTT.

Many counts were recorded for this clonotype. The CDR3 here is CASSLSKWNEQFF. The CDR3 bases are TGTGCCAGCAGCTTAAGTAAATGGAATGAGCAGTTCTTC. The V and J genes are TRBV7-2 and TRBJ2-1; no firm D call. The CDR3 length is 13 residues. The V gene's germline CDR1 is SGHTA and CDR2 FQGNSA. V was shortened by 2 bases and J by 7 bases, with 9 bases between the two germline ends.

This chain connects TRBV20-1 to TRBJ2-1; 8 nucleotides agree with TRBD1. Germline CDR1 and CDR2: DFQATT and SNEGSKA (reference sequence). V dropped 8 bases and J dropped 14; count of bases not matched to a gene: 14. The CDR3 is 12 residues long. The CDR3 coding sequence is TGCAGTTGGGCAGGGGGCCAGGGGGTCGAGTTCTTC. This codes for CSWAGGQGVEFF.

The chain carries TRBV3-1 and TRBJ1-5; TRBD1 matches at 10 bases. The assigned J gene may be wrong: the sequence end matches TRBJ2-3 better. There are 17 residues in the CDR3. CDR1 is LGHDT and CDR2 is YNNKEL in the germline V gene (reference sequence). CDR3 DNA: TGTGCCAGCAGCCAAGGTGGGACAGGGGAAGGCAATCAGCCCCAGTATTTT. This codes for CASSQGGTGEGNQPQYF.

V usage is TRBV7-2 and J usage is TRBJ2-3, with 10 bases aligning to TRBD2. This CDR3 comprises 17 residues. Trimming removed 4 bases from V and 5 bases from J; junction bases left unmatched: 12. The germline CDR1 and CDR2 sequences are SGHTA and FQGNSA. The CDR3 loop reads CASSSAGEAGGRDTQYF. The CDR3 coding sequence is TGTGCCAGCAGCTCCGCGGGCGAAGCGGGAGGGCGAGATACGCAGTATTTT.

V is TRBV20-1 and J is TRBJ2-7; no reliable D call. The germline V and J ends were trimmed by 2 bases and 7 bases, with 12 bases remaining between them. CDR1 and CDR2 (germline): DFQATT, SNEGSKA (reference sequence). The CDR3 spans 12 residues. As DNA, the CDR3 is TGCAGTGCTAGATTTCAGGTTGGGGAGCAGTACTTC. It translates to CSARFQVGEQYF.

This clonotype occurred many times. This chain connects TRBV7-9 to TRBJ1-6, with unresolved D. This CDR3 has 14 amino acids. The germline V gene has CDR1 SEHNR and CDR2 FQNEAQ (reference sequence). V was pared by 1 base and J by 4 bases, with 5 bases between. The CDR3 sequence is CASSLEQYNSPLHF. CDR3 nucleotides: TGTGCCAGCAGCTTAGAACAGTATAATTCACCCCTCCACTTT.

The CDR3 region has the DNA TGTGCCAGCTCACTAAATACAGGGGAATACTATGGCTACACCTTC. Its protein product is CASSLNTGEYYGYTF. The chain joins TRBV18 to TRBJ1-2; 7 bases match TRBD1. Germline assignment: CDR1 KGHSH and CDR2 LQKENI. The CDR3 is 15 residues long. V dropped 4 bases and J dropped 3; count of bases not matched to a gene: 8.

This clonotype occurred many times. The chain couples TRBV12-3 or TRBV12-4 to TRBJ2-7, with 8 positions matching TRBD1. The CDR3 has 14 amino acids. V lost 6 bases and J lost 7; bases outside the gene matches: 11. The CDR3 loop is CASRQQGALGEQYF. The DNA of the CDR3 is TGTGCCAGCAGACAGCAGGGGGCCCTGGGGGAGCAGTACTTC.